This is a list of T cell receptor beta chains from one sample in a study of cytomegalovirus exposure and HLA in healthy donors. Some clones are missing from TCRdb's copy, which holds only in-frame ones; the method was immunoSEQ multiplex PCR. With 150,000 or so clones in the sample, the ten largest clones hold 1.5% to 2%. The sample consisted of PBMCs. The source is a woman aged 50 to 60 in good health and CMV-seronegative. Both conserved end residues are part of each CDR3. A D gene is named only where the DNA matches it firmly.

j_call | v_call | d_call | cdr3_length | cdr3_nt | cdr3_aa
TRBJ2-1 | TRBV5-1 | TRBD1 | 15 | TGCGCCAGCAGCTTTGCGGTAGGGGGCCACAATGAGCAGTTCTTC | CASSFAVGGHNEQFF
TRBJ2-7 | TRBV6-5 | - | 15 | TGTGCCAGCAGTTACTCTGGCAGGGTTTCCTACGAGCAGTACTTC | CASSYSGRVSYEQYF
TRBJ2-7 | TRBV11-1 | TRBD2 | 17 | TGTGCCAGCAGCCAGGGGGGGCTAGCGGGGCCCCCCTACGAGCAGTACTTC | CASSQGGLAGPPYEQYF
TRBJ2-4 | TRBV25-1 | - | 13 | TGTGCCAGCTACAGACGGCGAGAAAACATTCAGTACTTC | CASYRRRENIQYF
TRBJ2-7 | TRBV25-1 | - | 14 | TGTGCCAGCAGTGAATTAGGGGAAGCCTACGAGCAGTACTTC | CASSELGEAYEQYF
TRBJ1-2 | TRBV4-3 | - | 13 | TGCGCCAGCAGTTCCCAGGACTTTGGTGGCTACACCTTC | CASSSQDFGGYTF
TRBJ2-7 | TRBV18 | TRBD2 | 18 | TGTGCCAGCTCCGGGACTAGCGGGAGCTACGCTAGCTCCTACGAGCAGTACTTC | CASSGTSGSYASSYEQYF
TRBJ1-1 | TRBV30 | - | 12 | TGTGCCTGGAGTGTACGGGTCCCGAAGGCTTTCTTT | CAWSVRVPKAFF
TRBJ2-1 | TRBV28 | - | 12 | TGTGCCAGCAGTTTCGGGCAGGGCCCTATGGTCTTC | CASSFGQGPMVF
TRBJ2-5 | TRBV5-8 | TRBD1 | 15 | TGTGCCAGCAGCCCGGGACAGGCATCACAAGAGACCCAGTACTTC | CASSPGQASQETQYF
TRBJ1-1 | TRBV9 | - | 15 | TGTGCCAGCAGCGTAGGGGCAGGGATAAACACTGAAGCTTTCTTT | CASSVGAGINTEAFF
TRBJ2-1 | TRBV7-7 | - | 16 | TGTGCCAGCAGCTTAGTTGCGGGACCGAACTACAATGAGCAGTTCTTC | CASSLVAGPNYNEQFF
TRBJ1-2 | TRBV6-4 | TRBD1 | 14 | TGTGCCAGCAGTGAATTCGGGACAGGGAATGGCTACACCTTC | CASSEFGTGNGYTF
TRBJ2-1 | TRBV11-2 | TRBD2 | 15 | TGTGCCAGCAGCCGTTACCGGCGGGGGGGTTATGAGCAGTTCTTC | CASSRYRRGGYEQFF
TRBJ2-1 | TRBV28 | TRBD2 | 16 | TGTGCCAGCAGTTCTAGGGGACTAGCGGCGGTCGATGAGCAGTTCTTC | CASSSRGLAAVDEQFF
TRBJ1-1 | TRBV9 | - | 13 | TGTGCCAGCAGCGAAACAGGGTTCACTGAAGCTTTCTTT | CASSETGFTEAFF
TRBJ2-7 | TRBV6-5 | - | 12 | TGTGCCAGCAGAGAGACAGGGAGGGAGCAGTACTTC | CASRETGREQYF
TRBJ2-6 | TRBV4-3 | TRBD1 | 19 | TGCGCCAGCAGCCAGGGAAGGACAGGAAGGAGCTCTGGGGCCAACGTCCTGACTTTC | CASSQGRTGRSSGANVLTF
TRBJ1-6 | TRBV7-9 | - | 15 | TGTGCCAGCAGGCCTCCCGGACAACCTAATTCACCCCTCCACTTT | CASRPPGQPNSPLHF
TRBJ1-1 | TRBV6-1 | TRBD1 | 14 | TGTGCCAGCAGGATCAGGGGGTCGAACACTGAAGCTTTCTTT | CASRIRGSNTEAFF
TRBJ2-7 | TRBV6-5 | TRBD1 | 13 | TGTGCCAGCAGTCAGACAGGGAAACACGAGCAGTACTTC | CASSQTGKHEQYF
TRBJ2-7 | TRBV23-1 | TRBD2 | 17 | TGCGCCAGCAGTCAATTCAAACTAGCGGGAGTCTCCTACGAGCAGTACTTC | CASSQFKLAGVSYEQYF
TRBJ2-1 | TRBV5-5 | TRBD2 | 17 | TGTGCCAGCAGCACCTTCCCGGGGACTAGCGTAACCAATGAGCAGTTCTTC | CASSTFPGTSVTNEQFF
TRBJ1-2 | TRBV19 | - | 14 | TGTGCCAGTAAACCCGGGGGGAGGGTGTATGGCTACACCTTC | CASKPGGRVYGYTF
TRBJ1-1 | TRBV5-3 | - | 14 | TGTGCCAGAAGCTTGAACAGGTTGAACACTGAAGCTTTCTTT | CARSLNRLNTEAFF
TRBJ2-1 | TRBV7-8 | TRBD2 | 16 | TGTGCCAGCAGCCCATTTCTAGCGGGGGGTAACAATGAGCAGTTCTTC | CASSPFLAGGNNEQFF
TRBJ1-2 | TRBV28 | - | 15 | TGTGCCAGCAGCCCTCAAGACAGGTCTAACTATGGCTACACCTTC | CASSPQDRSNYGYTF
TRBJ1-6 | TRBV28 | TRBD1 | 15 | TGTGCCAGCAGTTTCGGACAGGTTTATAATTCACCCCTCCACTTT | CASSFGQVYNSPLHF
TRBJ2-5 | TRBV5-1 | TRBD1 | 14 | TGCGCCAGCAGCACGCCGACAGGGCAAGAGACCCAGTACTTC | CASSTPTGQETQYF
TRBJ2-2 | TRBV5-1 | - | 16 | TGCGCCAGCAGCCGGTCAGCGGGTCAAGACACCGGGGAGCTGTTTTTT | CASSRSAGQDTGELFF
TRBJ1-2 | TRBV5-5 | TRBD1 | 14 | TGTGCCAGCAGACGACAGGGGGATGGTTATGGCTACACCTTC | CASRRQGDGYGYTF